The 22 T cell receptor beta chains reported below all come from one sample, sequenced in a study of blood T cell repertoires in COVID-19. Some clones are missing from TCRdb's copy, which holds only in-frame ones; the method was immunoSEQ multiplex PCR. The data contain roughly 70,000 clones, roughly 80% of them singletons. Sequenced input: peripheral blood. The receptors come from a man in his 60s with COVID-19, enrolled during active disease.

This clone was seen once. V usage is TRBV9 and J usage is TRBJ2-2; 10 bases align to TRBD2. This CDR3 has 20 residues. The V gene's germline CDR1 is SGDLS and CDR2 YYNGEE. V shed 2 bases and J 2 bases; nucleotides not matched to a gene: 15. This chain's CDR3 is CASSVILTAGTSANTGELFF. DNA for the CDR3: TGTGCCAGCAGCGTTATTTTAACAGCCGGGACTAGCGCAAACACCGGGGAGCTGTTTTTT.

This clone was seen only once. Distinct nucleotide sequences in the sample also encode this CDR3. The J gene is TRBJ2-7, the V gene TRBV13; D is possibly TRBD1 (5 bases). The length of the CDR3 is 13 residues. Trimming removed 1 base at V and 3 bases at J, with 7 bases between. Germline-derived CDR1 and CDR2 are PRHDT and FYEKMQ (reference sequence). This CDR3 reads CASSLDRSYEQYF. Written as DNA, the CDR3 is TGTGCCAGCAGCTTAGACAGGAGCTACGAGCAGTACTTC.

This clone was detected ten times or more. This chain connects TRBV30 to TRBJ2-4; D ambiguous. The CDR3 has 11 amino acids. Per the germline V gene, CDR1 is GTSNPN and CDR2 is SVGIG (reference sequence). The ends were cut back, 5 bases at V and 7 bases at J, with 9 bases in the middle. CDR3 amino acids: CAWLKENIQYF. CDR3 nucleotide sequence: TGTGCCTGGTTGAAGGAGAACATTCAGTACTTC.

This sequence joins TRBV28 and TRBJ2-5, with 9 bases fitting TRBD2. Losses at the gene ends were 4 bases for V and 2 bases for J; bases not matched to a gene: 17. CDR1 and CDR2 (germline): MDHEN, SYDVKM. The CDR3 is made up of 19 amino acids. In DNA, the CDR3 is TGTGCCAGCAGTTCCCACAGGGAAGAGCGGGAGGACTATCAAGAGACCCAGTACTTC. It codes for CASSSHREEREDYQETQYF.

This clone was seen a few times. The chain recombines TRBV11-1 with TRBJ1-4; D remains ambiguous. Trimming stripped 4 bases from V and 7 bases from J, with 7 bases between. The CDR3 is made up of 12 amino acids. CDR1 is SGHAT and CDR2 is FQDESV in the germline V gene (reference sequence). The CDR3 region has the DNA TGTGCCAGCAGCTCCTCGGGTGAAAAACTGTTTTTT. As protein: CASSSSGEKLFF.

The chain joins TRBV30 to TRBJ1-3, with D possibly TRBD1 on 5 matching bases. V lost 2 bases, J lost 7 bases, and 6 bases lay in between. CDR1 is GTSNPN and CDR2 is SVGIG in the germline V gene (reference sequence). The CDR3 is 11 amino acids. The CDR3 loop is CAWSWGNTIYF. The DNA of the CDR3 is TGTGCCTGGAGTTGGGGCAACACCATATATTTT.

This chain joins TRBV7-6 and TRBJ2-5, with 7 bases matching TRBD2. CDR3 length: 16 amino acids. The germline V gene encodes CDR1 SGHVS and CDR2 FNYEAQ. Trimming removed 5 bases from V and 5 bases from J; junction bases left unmatched: 14. The CDR3 DNA reads TGTGCCAGCAGCCAACCTTACCGCGGGAGTAGGGAGACCCAGTACTTC. It translates to CASSQPYRGSRETQYF. The whole variable domain, remainder taken from reference TRBV7-6 and TRBJ2-5, is GAGVSQSPRYKVTKRGQDVALRCDPISGHVSLYWYRQALGQGPEFLTYFNYEAQQDKSGLPNDRFSAERPEGSISTLTIQRTEQRDSAMYRCASSQPYRGSRETQYFGPGTRLLVL.

This sequence joins TRBV5-1 and TRBJ2-2; 9 bases agree with TRBD2. Germline V CDR1 and CDR2: SGHRS, YFSETQ. The CDR3 sequence is 15 residues long. The V segment lost 0 bases and the J segment 6 bases; nucleotides outside the gene matches: 3. CDR3 bases: TGCGCCAGCAGCTTGGGGCTAGCGGGACCCGGGGAGCTGTTTTTT. The encoded protein is CASSLGLAGPGELFF.

The V and J genes are TRBV9 and TRBJ2-5; TRBD1 matches 9 bases. V trimming: 3 bases; J trimming: 2 bases; junction bases outside the gene matches: 5. The V gene's germline CDR1 is SGDLS and CDR2 YYNGEE. The CDR3 contains 15 residues. CDR3 residues: CASSADRGVQETQYF. The CDR3, as DNA: TGTGCCAGCAGCGCCGACAGGGGGGTACAAGAGACCCAGTACTTC. Complete variable domain (other parts from reference TRBV9 and TRBJ2-5): DSGVTQTPKHLITATGQRVTLRCSPRSGDLSVYWYQQSLDQGLQFLIQYYNGEERAKGNILERFSAQQFPDLHSELNLSSLELGDSALYFCASSADRGVQETQYFGPGTRLLVL.

V usage is TRBV6-5 and J usage is TRBJ1-5, with D possibly matching TRBD1 (6 bases). This CDR3 spans 13 amino acids. Trimming removed 8 bases from V and 4 bases from J, with 12 bases in between. From germline, CDR1 is MNHEY and CDR2 SVGAGI. The CDR3 protein is CASDRGANQPQHF. The DNA for the CDR3 is TGTGCCAGCGATCGGGGGGCAAATCAGCCCCAGCATTTT.

The rearrangement uses TRBV18 and TRBJ1-1; 12 bases match TRBD1. This CDR3 is 14 amino acids long. The germline V gene encodes CDR1 KGHSH and CDR2 LQKENI. J gave up 5 bases and V 4 bases, and 2 bases lay outside the gene matches. As DNA, the CDR3 is TGTGCCAGCTCACGGGACAGGGGGCGGACTGAAGCTTTCTTT. Protein sequence: CASSRDRGRTEAFF.

The table lists this clone with a count of one. This chain uses TRBV12-3 or TRBV12-4 with TRBJ1-1; tentative D call: TRBD1 (5 bases). Trimming removed 6 bases at V and 4 bases at J, with 9 bases between. The CDR3 is 12 residues long. CDR3 in amino acids: CASRRRGTEAFF. In nucleotides, the CDR3 is TGTGCCAGCAGGCGTAGGGGCACTGAAGCTTTCTTT.

The chain recombines TRBV30 with TRBJ2-3; D may be TRBD1 (5 bases). V gave up 1 base and J gave up 2 bases, with 7 bases separating them. The CDR3 consists of 13 residues. Germline assignment: CDR1 GTSNPN and CDR2 SVGIG (reference sequence). CDR3 coding DNA: TGTGCCTGGAGTGGGGGCACCACAGATACGCAGTATTTT. This gives the protein CAWSGGTTDTQYF.

V and J are TRBV5-1 and TRBJ2-5, with D maybe TRBD2 (7 bases). This CDR3 is built from 15 residues. V lost 6 bases, J lost 5 bases, and 20 bases lay in between. Germline CDR1 and CDR2: SGHRS and YFSETQ. The CDR3 DNA sequence: TGCGCCAGCAAGGCCGGCAGGGGAGGGGCCGAGACCCAGTACTTC. This codes for CASKAGRGGAETQYF.

The rearrangement links TRBV11-1 to TRBJ2-3, with 8 bases lining up with TRBD2. Germline assignment: CDR1 SGHAT and CDR2 FQDESV (reference sequence). The CDR3 is made up of 16 amino acids. Trimming at V came to 1 base and at J to 6 bases, leaving 9 bases not matched to a gene. The CDR3 nucleotides read TGTGCCAGCAGCTTAGGCGTAGCGGGGTCCCTTGATACGCAGTATTTT. Protein sequence: CASSLGVAGSLDTQYF.

The genes are TRBV5-4 and TRBJ1-4; D possibly corresponds to TRBD1 (5 bases). Germline loops: CDR1 SGHNT, CDR2 YYREEE (reference sequence). Trimming took 0 bases from V and 2 from J, leaving 5 bases between them. The CDR3 spans 14 residues. CDR3 loop: CASSLGQTNEKLFF. In nucleotides, the CDR3 is TGTGCCAGCAGCTTGGGACAGACTAATGAAAAACTGTTTTTT.

CDR3 nucleotide sequence: TGTGCCAGCAGTCGCGAAGGGGGACTAGCGGGAGGGGCCTACAATGAGCAGTTCTTC. As protein: CASSREGGLAGGAYNEQFF. The genes are TRBV6-6 and TRBJ2-1; 16 positions agree with TRBD2. There are 19 residues in the CDR3. The germline V gene has CDR1 MNHNY and CDR2 SVGAGI (reference sequence). V gave up 5 bases and J gave up 2 bases; unmatched junction bases: 9.

The chain has TRBV18 and TRBJ1-2, with D uncertain. The CDR3 spans 13 residues. Germline CDR1 and CDR2: KGHSH and LQKENI. Trimming stripped 1 base from V and 2 bases from J, with 5 bases between. The CDR3 is CASSPQTNYGYTF. The CDR3 DNA sequence: TGTGCCAGCTCACCACAGACAAACTATGGCTACACCTTC.

This clone was seen more than once but under ten times. The chain recombines TRBV28 with TRBJ1-1, with 7 bases identical to TRBD1. The CDR3 spans 13 residues. CDR1 is MDHEN, CDR2 SYDVKM, per germline. The V segment lost 5 bases and the J segment 9 bases; nucleotides outside the gene matches: 9. This chain's CDR3 is CASSVRGGGKAFF. The CDR3 DNA reads as TGTGCCAGCAGTGTCCGAGGGGGCGGAAAAGCTTTCTTT.

As to this clone: One end of the junction does not line up with germline, which may come from a read error. This chain links TRBV30 with TRBJ2-2, with 11 bases matching TRBD2. Germline loops: CDR1 GTSNPN, CDR2 SVGIG (reference sequence). This CDR3 contains 15 residues. The CDR3 is CAWSLAGGPTRELFF. In DNA, the CDR3 is TGTGCCTGGAGCCTAGCGGGGGGCCCCACCAGGGAGCTGTTTTTT.

The rearrangement links TRBV19 to TRBJ2-2; TRBD1 is a possible D gene (7 bases). There are 15 residues in the CDR3. Trimming left V 6 bases short and J 6 bases short, with 17 bases between. The germline V gene has CDR1 LNHDA and CDR2 SQIVND (reference sequence). The CDR3 loop reads CASSVEGARAGELFF. CDR3 coding DNA: TGTGCCAGTAGCGTGGAGGGGGCAAGGGCCGGGGAGCTGTTTTTT.

Only a few counts were recorded for this clone. J is TRBJ2-3 and V is TRBV7-2, with D hard to call. CDR3 length equals 15 residues. Germline assignment: CDR1 SGHTA and CDR2 FQGNSA. Trimming removed 1 base at V and 2 bases at J, with 10 bases between. CDR3 region: CASSLGLSYTDTQYF. CDR3 bases: TGTGCCAGCAGCTTAGGACTTAGCTACACAGATACGCAGTATTTT.